The 20 T cell receptor beta chains given below trace back to one sample, sequenced in a study of blood T cell repertoires in COVID-19. The protocol was immunoSEQ multiplex PCR, while the TCRdb copy is restricted to in-frame clones and leaves out a portion. This sample has 200,000 to 250,000 clones, with roughly nine tenths found just once. What was sequenced was peripheral blood. These receptors were collected from a man in his sixties with acute or convalescent COVID-19.

The V gene is TRBV7-3, the J gene TRBJ2-6; 10 bases map to TRBD1. V was clipped by 1 base and J by 2 bases; unmatched bases: 2. The germline gives CDR1 SGHTA, CDR2 FQGTGA. CDR3 size: 17 residues. CDR3 sequence: CASSLRGTGAGANVLTF. DNA for the CDR3: TGTGCCAGCAGCTTAAGGGGGACAGGGGCTGGGGCCAACGTCCTGACTTTC.

About this clone: Other DNA sequences in this sample translate to the same CDR3. The J gene is TRBJ1-4, the V gene TRBV18; D is possibly TRBD1 (6 bases). Trimming pared 0 bases from V and 8 bases from J, leaving 13 bases between. Germline assignment: CDR1 KGHSH and CDR2 LQKENI. CDR3 length: 15 amino acids. As DNA, the CDR3 is TGTGCCAGCTCACCACCGGGTACAGGGAAGGAAAAACTGTTTTTT. Translation: CASSPPGTGKEKLFF.

The chain links TRBV4-1 to TRBJ1-1; D gene unclear. Germline assignment: CDR1 MGHRA and CDR2 YSYEKL. This CDR3 contains 15 residues. V lost 1 base and J lost 1, with 10 bases in between. The CDR3 region has the DNA TGCGCCAGCAGCCAAGTAGCCGGAGGGAACACTGAAGCTTTCTTT. It translates to CASSQVAGGNTEAFF.

The V gene is TRBV29-1, the J gene TRBJ1-2; the match to TRBD1 covers 8 bases. The trim removed 3 bases at V and 2 bases at J, leaving 8 bases unmatched. Germline loops: CDR1 SQVTM, CDR2 ANQGSEA. This CDR3 spans 15 amino acids. The CDR3 reads CSVDQGARGNYGYTF. The CDR3 nucleotides are TGCAGCGTTGACCAGGGGGCGCGGGGAAACTATGGCTACACCTTC. The whole variable domain, filled in from reference TRBV29-1 and TRBJ1-2, reads SAVISQKPSRDICQRGTSLTIQCQVDSQVTMMFWYRQQPGQSLTLIATANQGSEATYESGFVIDKFPISRPNLTFSTLTVSNMSPEDSSIYLCSVDQGARGNYGYTFGSGTRLTVV.

The chain recombines TRBV7-2 with TRBJ1-3; 10 bases agree with TRBD1. The germline gives CDR1 SGHTA, CDR2 FQGNSA. The junction had 3 bases not matched to a gene; V was cut back by 4 bases and J by 0 bases. The CDR3 totals 16 residues. The CDR3 reads CASSSDRGPSGNTIYF. Here the CDR3 DNA reads TGTGCCAGCAGCTCCGACAGGGGGCCCTCTGGAAACACCATATATTTT.

This rearrangement joins TRBV5-1 to TRBJ2-1; 8 bases map to TRBD1. There are 14 residues in the CDR3. Per the germline V gene, CDR1 is SGHRS and CDR2 is YFSETQ. After removal of 0 bases from V and 6 bases from J, the junction contained 2 bases not matched to a gene. The CDR3 spells CASSLEQGGNEQFF. CDR3 nucleotide sequence: TGCGCCAGCAGCTTGGAACAGGGGGGCAATGAGCAGTTCTTC.

This clone was observed once. The chain joins TRBV9 to TRBJ2-3, with 10 bases aligning to TRBD2. Germline CDR1 SGDLS, CDR2 YYNGEE. V gave up 4 bases and J gave up 1 base; unmatched junction bases: 3. The CDR3 consists of 15 residues. CDR3 sequence: CASSLGLAGTDTQYF. CDR3 nucleotide sequence: TGTGCCAGCAGCCTCGGACTAGCGGGCACAGATACGCAGTATTTT. Full variable domain (remainder filled in from reference TRBV9 and TRBJ2-3): DSGVTQTPKHLITATGQRVTLRCSPRSGDLSVYWYQQSLDQGLQFLIQYYNGEERAKGNILERFSAQQFPDLHSELNLSSLELGDSALYFCASSLGLAGTDTQYFGPGTRLTVL.

The V and J genes are TRBV27 and TRBJ1-1; D unclear. The CDR3 has 14 residues. CDR1 is MNHEY, CDR2 SMNVEV, per germline (reference sequence). V was pared by 0 bases and J by 3 bases, with 8 bases between. The CDR3 spells CASSLSSEDTEAFF. The CDR3 coding sequence is TGTGCCAGCAGTTTATCGTCGGAGGACACTGAAGCTTTCTTT.

The chain uses TRBV9 and TRBJ1-5; D possibly corresponds to TRBD1 (5 bases). Germline V gene lookup returns CDR1 SGDLS and CDR2 YYNGEE. The CDR3 consists of 15 residues. The V end was cut by 0 bases, the J end by 3 bases, with 10 bases between. The CDR3 coding sequence is TGTGCCAGCAGCGTAGAGGACACCTCCAATCAGCCCCAGCATTTT. It specifies CASSVEDTSNQPQHF.

The CDR3 protein is CSAPVNEKLFF. The CDR3 DNA reads TGCAGTGCTCCGGTCAATGAAAAACTGTTTTTT. This rearrangement joins TRBV20-1 to TRBJ1-4; no firm D call. This CDR3 is 11 amino acids long. Germline CDR1 reads DFQATT; CDR2 reads SNEGSKA (reference sequence). Trimming shortened V by 5 bases and J by 5 bases, and 6 bases separated the two germline ends.

The chain uses TRBV7-3 and TRBJ2-3, with TRBD1 matching 8 bases. Germline CDR1 SGHTA, CDR2 FQGTGA. This CDR3 contains 14 residues. Trimming removed 4 bases from V and 4 bases from J; junction bases left unmatched: 4. CDR3 sequence (DNA): TGTGCCAGCAGCTCGCGGACAGGGCCAGATACGCAGTATTTT. It translates to CASSSRTGPDTQYF.

The chain recombines TRBV29-1 with TRBJ2-3; D may be TRBD1 (5 bases). The CDR3 consists of 14 residues. Trimming pared 6 bases from V and 2 bases from J, leaving 15 bases between. Germline assignment: CDR1 SQVTM and CDR2 ANQGSEA. CDR3 residues: CSVRGGRPTDTQYF. The CDR3, as DNA: TGCAGCGTAAGGGGTGGGCGGCCCACAGATACGCAGTATTTT.

The V gene is TRBV9, the J gene TRBJ1-1, with TRBD1 identical over 9 bases. CDR1 SGDLS and CDR2 YYNGEE come from the germline V gene. Trimming took 3 bases from V and 4 from J; bases not matched to a gene: 13. The CDR3 is 17 amino acids. In DNA form, the CDR3 reads TGTGCCAGCAGCGAGGGACAGGGCGGGGGGTTCGGCACTGAAGCTTTCTTT. Encoded protein: CASSEGQGGGFGTEAFF.

The rearrangement uses TRBV3-1 (or the pseudogene TRBV3-2) and TRBJ1-6; D is perhaps TRBD1 (5 bases). CDR1 is LGHDT and CDR2 is YNNKEL in the germline V gene (reference sequence). This CDR3 contains 12 residues. Trimming removed 3 bases from V and 10 bases from J, with 7 bases in between. CDR3 sequence: CASSHRGSPLHF. In DNA, the CDR3 is TGTGCCAGCAGCCATAGGGGCTCACCCCTCCACTTT.

The gene calls are TRBV11-3 and TRBJ2-1; D remains ambiguous. The V gene's germline CDR1 is SGHNT and CDR2 YENEEA. Trimming shortened V by 3 bases and J by 0 bases, and 9 bases separated the two germline ends. The CDR3 has 15 residues. The chain's CDR3 is CASSLSTSSYNEQFF. The CDR3 bases are TGTGCCAGCAGCTTGTCTACGAGCTCCTACAATGAGCAGTTCTTC.

The CDR3 DNA sequence: TGTGCCAGCAGCAGCGGGAGGACCGGGGAGCTGTTTTTT. As protein: CASSSGRTGELFF. The chain is built from TRBV6-6 and TRBJ2-2, with 9 bases fitting TRBD2. This CDR3 comprises 13 residues. V gave up 6 bases and J gave up 5 bases; unmatched junction bases: 1. Germline V CDR1 and CDR2: MNHNY, SVGAGI (reference sequence).

As DNA, the CDR3 is TGTGCCAGCAGCCCCCTCCCCCGGGACAGGGACAGCGGGGAGCTGTTTTTT. Amino acid sequence: CASSPLPRDRDSGELFF. This chain joins TRBV9 and TRBJ2-2; TRBD1 matches 9 bases. From germline, CDR1 is SGDLS and CDR2 YYNGEE. The CDR3 has 17 amino acids. J lost 7 bases, V lost 4 bases, and 14 bases had no gene match. The full variable domain, rest sourced from reference TRBV9 and TRBJ2-2, is DSGVTQTPKHLITATGQRVTLRCSPRSGDLSVYWYQQSLDQGLQFLIQYYNGEERAKGNILERFSAQQFPDLHSELNLSSLELGDSALYFCASSPLPRDRDSGELFFGEGSRLTVL.

The CDR3 bases are TGTGCCAGCAGCTCCACGGGACTAGCGGCTAACAATGAGCAGTTCTTC. Protein product: CASSSTGLAANNEQFF. The V call is TRBV9, the J call TRBJ2-1, with 11 positions matching TRBD2. With V trimmed by 4 bases and J by 5 bases, 8 bases remained unmatched. CDR1 and CDR2 (germline): SGDLS, YYNGEE. The CDR3 loop spans 16 amino acids.

V gene TRBV24-1 combines with J gene TRBJ2-7; 8 nucleotides match TRBD2. Trimming cost V 3 bases and J 4 bases; bases outside gene matches: 10. This CDR3 contains 16 residues. Germline CDR1 reads KGHDR; CDR2 reads SFDVKD. CDR3 residues: CATSDPSAAGEYEQYF. The CDR3 coding sequence is TGTGCCACCAGTGATCCATCCGCAGCGGGGGAATACGAGCAGTACTTC.

The chain joins TRBV2 to TRBJ2-2, with 10 positions matching TRBD1. The CDR3 contains 14 residues. V was clipped by 5 bases and J by 8 bases; unmatched bases: 5. Germline CDR1 is SNHLY and CDR2 is FYNNEI. CDR3 amino acids: CASSRTGGIGELFF. The CDR3 bases are TGTGCCAGCAGTCGGACAGGGGGTATAGGGGAGCTGTTTTTT.